The 26 T cell receptor beta chains below were found in one sample sequenced in a study of shared T cell receptors in the human thymus. Clones were read by immunoSEQ multiplex PCR, and TCRdb kept only the in-frame ones, dropping some. The repertoire holds 700,000 or so clones, with roughly 88% as singletons. The data were also submitted as part of a second study, on human thymus T cells.

Sequenced sample: thymocytes. The receptors stem from a girl under three years old with a congenital heart defect.

Notes on this clone: The junction and the germline gene differ at one end; a read error may be behind it. The chain couples TRBV7-9 to TRBJ1-2; D is uncertain. CDR1 is SEHNR and CDR2 is FQNEAQ in the germline V gene (reference sequence). This CDR3 spans 12 amino acids. CDR3 sequence (DNA): TGTGCCAGCAGCTTTAGTGTGCGGGGAAAGTCGTTC. It encodes CASSFSVRGKSF.

V usage is TRBV6-5 and J usage is TRBJ2-5, with TRBD1 identical over 8 bases. This CDR3 contains 15 residues. The germline gives CDR1 MNHEY, CDR2 SVGAGI. J was trimmed by 3 bases and V by 5 bases; bases with no gene match: 8. In DNA form, the CDR3 reads TGTGCCAGCAGTCCCGGACAGGGTTCGGAAGAGACCCAGTACTTC. It yields the protein CASSPGQGSEETQYF.

The CDR3 spells CASSMDRGETQYF. CDR3 nucleotides: TGTGCCAGCAGCATGGACAGGGGAGAGACCCAGTACTTC. The chain employs TRBV2 and TRBJ2-5, with TRBD1 matching 9 bases. The CDR3 totals 13 residues. CDR1 and CDR2 from the germline V gene are SNHLY and FYNNEI. V gave up 6 bases and J gave up 4 bases; unmatched junction bases: 3.

This clone was seen a handful of times. The chain carries TRBV15 and TRBJ2-7, with a weak D call TRBD2 (6 bases). The V gene lost 3 bases and the J gene lost 0 bases, with 9 bases spanning the gap. The CDR3 runs to 14 residues. Germline lookup yields CDR1 LNHNV and CDR2 YYDKDF (reference sequence). CDR3 bases: TGTGCCACCAGCAGTAGGGACTTCTCCTACGAGCAGTACTTC. It specifies CATSSRDFSYEQYF.

The chain combines TRBV7-3 with TRBJ2-3; the match to TRBD2 covers 9 bases. The CDR3 runs 21 residues. V dropped 5 bases and J dropped 3; count of bases not matched to a gene: 24. Germline V lookup: CDR1 SGHTA, CDR2 FQGTGA. In DNA form, the CDR3 reads TGTGCCAGCAGCCCACGACCCCCCCAGCGGGGGGACTCAGTCAGGACAGATACGCAGTATTTT. Protein: CASSPRPPQRGDSVRTDTQYF.

The V call is TRBV7-9, the J call TRBJ2-3; TRBD1 might be the D (8 bases). Germline loops: CDR1 SEHNR, CDR2 FQNEAQ (reference sequence). This CDR3 is built from 15 residues. Trimming took 4 bases from V and 5 from J, leaving 16 bases between them. The CDR3 coding sequence is TGTGCCAGCAGCTCAACAGGGGGGGATGGAGATACGCAGTATTTT. It is translated as CASSSTGGDGDTQYF.

DNA for the CDR3: TGTGCCAGTAGTATAACCGCGCAGGGGGCAAGTCGTAGAGCTTTCTTT. Residues: CASSITAQGASRRAFF. V gene TRBV19 combines with J gene TRBJ1-1, with 8 bases lining up with TRBD1. J was trimmed by 10 bases and V by 2 bases; bases with no gene match: 15. CDR3 size: 16 residues. Germline CDR1 LNHDA, CDR2 SQIVND (reference sequence).

The chain has TRBV5-4 and TRBJ2-4, with 7 bases identical to TRBD2. CDR3 length equals 14 residues. V lost 1 base, J lost 8 bases, and 6 bases stayed unmatched. The germline gives CDR1 SGHNT, CDR2 YYREEE (reference sequence). DNA for the CDR3: TGTGCCAGCAGCTTGAGTCTAGCGGAAGACATTCAGTACTTC. Amino acids: CASSLSLAEDIQYF.

CDR3 DNA: TGTGCCAGCTCAGCTACCCGGGACAGCCCCACAGATACGCAGTATTTT. Residues: CASSATRDSPTDTQYF. The rearrangement uses TRBV18 and TRBJ2-3; TRBD1 aligns across 7 bases. The V and J ends lost 5 bases and 2 bases, in that order; junction bases with no gene match: 10. The germline CDR1 and CDR2 sequences are KGHSH and LQKENI. This CDR3 spans 16 amino acids.

The sample holds a few counts of this clone. This rearrangement joins TRBV5-6 to TRBJ1-6, with D tentatively TRBD1 (5 bases). Between the trimmed V and J ends, which lost 3 bases and 2 bases, there was a span of 18 bases. The germline CDR1 and CDR2 sequences are SGHDT and YYEEEE. This CDR3 comprises 18 residues. The CDR3 loop is CASSYGGTGGPYNSPLHF. The CDR3 DNA sequence: TGTGCCAGCAGCTATGGGGGTACGGGGGGTCCCTATAATTCACCCCTCCACTTT. Looking up the rest from reference TRBV5-6 and TRBJ1-6 gives the full variable domain: DAGVTQSPTHLIKTRGQQVTLRCSPKSGHDTVSWYQQALGQGPQFIFQYYEEEERQRGNFPDRFSGHQFPNYSSELNVNALLLGDSALYLCASSYGGTGGPYNSPLHFGNGTRLTVT.

The chain links TRBV30 to TRBJ2-6; 13 nucleotides match TRBD2. V dropped 8 bases and J dropped 4; count of bases not matched to a gene: 17. This CDR3 comprises 19 residues. CDR1 is GTSNPN, CDR2 SVGIG, per germline (reference sequence). CDR3 amino acids: CARTPRELAGGHGANVLTF. As DNA, the CDR3 is TGTGCCCGGACCCCGAGGGAACTAGCGGGGGGGCACGGGGCCAACGTCCTGACTTTC.

This chain connects TRBV6-6 to TRBJ2-2; a weak D match, TRBD2 (5 bases). V was shortened by 4 bases and J by 6 bases, with 15 bases between the two germline ends. The germline gives CDR1 MNHNY, CDR2 SVGAGI (reference sequence). The CDR3 length is 15 residues. The CDR3 here is CASSWGEGNAGELFF. As DNA, the CDR3 is TGTGCCAGCAGTTGGGGAGAGGGAAACGCCGGGGAGCTGTTTTTT.

The table lists this clone with a count of one. This CDR3 reads CASSFGQGRMNTEAFF. CDR3 bases: TGTGCCAGCAGCTTTGGACAGGGGAGAATGAACACTGAAGCTTTCTTT. The gene calls are TRBV9 and TRBJ1-1, with TRBD1 identical over 9 bases. This CDR3 has 16 amino acids. Germline loops: CDR1 SGDLS, CDR2 YYNGEE. The ends lost 4 bases at V and 0 bases at J; junction bases unmatched: 7.

V usage is TRBV7-8 and J usage is TRBJ2-7; 8 nucleotides align to TRBD2. The CDR3 sequence is 14 residues long. Per germline, CDR1 SGHVS and CDR2 FQNEAQ. Losses at the gene ends were 0 bases for V and 13 bases for J; bases not matched to a gene: 11. CDR3 DNA: TGTGCCAGCAGCTTAGCCCCGGACGCTAGCGGGTTATACTTC. This codes for CASSLAPDASGLYF.

V gene TRBV5-1 combines with J gene TRBJ1-2, with D unclear. The CDR3 has 11 residues. V dropped 3 bases and J dropped 4 bases, with 4 bases sitting between them. The V gene's germline CDR1 is SGHRS and CDR2 YFSETQ. The CDR3 reads CASSSRYGYTF. The CDR3 DNA follows: TGCGCCAGCAGCTCCCGCTATGGCTACACCTTC.

The V gene is TRBV9, the J gene TRBJ2-4; 8 bases align to TRBD1. Per germline, CDR1 SGDLS and CDR2 YYNGEE. The CDR3 is 14 residues long. With V trimmed by 4 bases and J by 3 bases, 3 bases remained unmatched. CDR3 sequence: CASSMTGDKNIQYF. The CDR3 coding sequence is TGTGCCAGCAGCATGACAGGGGACAAAAACATTCAGTACTTC.

The chain is built from TRBV30 and TRBJ1-2; D is perhaps TRBD1 (5 bases). Germline values: CDR1 GTSNPN, CDR2 SVGIG (reference sequence). V was clipped by 4 bases and J by 2 bases, with 11 bases between them. The CDR3 runs 13 residues. In DNA, the CDR3 is TGTGCCTGGAAGGACCGGGGGAACTATGGCTACACCTTC. It encodes CAWKDRGNYGYTF.

V usage is TRBV7-9 and J usage is TRBJ1-3, with 7 bases aligning to TRBD1. The V gene end was trimmed by 5 bases and the J gene end by 7 bases; junction bases not matched to a gene: 8. Germline assignment: CDR1 SEHNR and CDR2 FQNEAQ (reference sequence). This CDR3 is built from 14 residues. The CDR3 here is CASSLLTGRNTIYF. CDR3 DNA: TGTGCCAGCAGCCTACTGACAGGGAGGAACACCATATATTTT.

The chain couples TRBV29-1 to TRBJ1-3; D unresolved. The CDR3 runs 11 residues. Trimming pared 7 bases from V and 3 bases from J, leaving 7 bases between. CDR1 and CDR2 from the germline V gene are SQVTM and ANQGSEA. CDR3 amino acids: CSAGGGNTIYF. DNA for the CDR3: TGCAGCGCCGGAGGTGGAAACACCATATATTTT.

The rearrangement joins TRBV5-6 to TRBJ1-2; D perhaps matches TRBD1 (6 bases). Germline V gives CDR1 SGHDT, CDR2 YYEEEE. The ends were cut back, 3 bases at V and 5 bases at J, with 26 bases in the middle. This CDR3 has 18 residues. The CDR3 nucleotides read TGTGCCAGCAGCTCGGGAAACCGACAGGAAGGGTTTTATTATGGCTACACCTTC. Amino acids: CASSSGNRQEGFYYGYTF.

The chain couples TRBV5-6 to TRBJ2-2; possible D gene TRBD1, 6 bases. V lost 2 bases to trimming and J lost 2 bases, with 10 bases between them. CDR3 size: 15 residues. CDR1 is SGHDT, CDR2 YYEEEE, per germline. The chain's CDR3 is CASSLGQINTGELFF. CDR3 coding DNA: TGTGCCAGCAGCTTAGGACAGATTAACACCGGGGAGCTGTTTTTT.

The chain carries TRBV11-2 and TRBJ2-1, with D possibly TRBD2 on 5 matching bases. V was clipped by 2 bases and J by 3 bases, with 11 bases between them. The CDR3 is made up of 15 amino acids. The germline V gene has CDR1 SGHAT and CDR2 FQNNGV. This CDR3 reads CASSLRRGHYNEQFF. CDR3 coding DNA: TGTGCCAGCAGCTTACGGCGAGGGCACTACAATGAGCAGTTCTTC.

This chain links TRBV14 with TRBJ2-1; 14 positions agree with TRBD2. CDR3 size: 17 residues. Germline V gives CDR1 SGHDN, CDR2 FVKESK. With 1 base clipped from V and 7 bases from J, the junction kept 6 bases outside the gene matches. The CDR3 reads CASSQGTSGGIGNEQFF. CDR3 bases: TGTGCCAGCAGCCAAGGGACTAGCGGGGGGATAGGTAATGAGCAGTTCTTC.

The sample holds one count of this clone. This chain links TRBV4-1 with TRBJ1-1; D is ambiguous. CDR3 length equals 19 residues. CDR1 and CDR2 from the germline V gene are MGHRA and YSYEKL. Trimming removed 2 bases at V and 1 base at J, with 23 bases between. The CDR3 reads CASSQIRRSVRNTNTEAFF. The CDR3 nucleotides are TGCGCCAGCAGCCAAATTCGCCGCAGCGTGCGCAATACGAACACTGAAGCTTTCTTT.

Only a few counts were recorded for this clone. This chain links TRBV14 with TRBJ2-5; 7 bases fit TRBD1. This CDR3 is built from 15 residues. Unmatched junction bases numbered 11, after V lost 4 bases and J lost 6 bases. The V gene's germline CDR1 is SGHDN and CDR2 FVKESK. Here the CDR3 reads CASSPYEGGAKTQYF. The DNA for the CDR3 is TGTGCCAGCAGCCCATATGAAGGGGGCGCGAAGACCCAGTACTTC.

The J gene is TRBJ2-5, the V gene TRBV7-2; tentative D call: TRBD2 (6 bases). Germline CDR1 SGHTA, CDR2 FQGNSA. V gave up 5 bases and J gave up 1 base, with 11 bases separating them. This CDR3 comprises 14 residues. The DNA for the CDR3 is TGTGCCAGCAGCAAGAGGGACTCCCAAGAGACCCAGTACTTC. It is translated as CASSKRDSQETQYF. The entire variable domain, with the rest obtained from reference TRBV7-2 and TRBJ2-5, is as follows: GAGVSQSPSNKVTEKGKDVELRCDPISGHTALYWYRQSLGQGLEFLIYFQGNSAPDKSGLPSDRFSAERTGGSVSTLTIQRTQQEDSAVYLCASSKRDSQETQYFGPGTRLLVL.